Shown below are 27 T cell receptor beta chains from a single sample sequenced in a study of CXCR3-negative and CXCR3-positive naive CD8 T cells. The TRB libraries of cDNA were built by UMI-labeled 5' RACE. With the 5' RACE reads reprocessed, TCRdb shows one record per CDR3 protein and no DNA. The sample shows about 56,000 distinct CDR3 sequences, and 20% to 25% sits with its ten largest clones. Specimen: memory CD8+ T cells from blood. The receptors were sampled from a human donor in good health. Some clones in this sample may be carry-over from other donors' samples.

The CDR3: CASSYELKPDTQYF. The V gene is TRBV6-2 or TRBV6-3, the J gene TRBJ2-3. Germline CDR1 is MNHEY and CDR2 is SVGEGT. The CDR3 has 14 amino acids.

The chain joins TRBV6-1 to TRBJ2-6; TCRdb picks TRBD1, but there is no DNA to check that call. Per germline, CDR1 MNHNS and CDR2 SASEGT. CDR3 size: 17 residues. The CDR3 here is CASSEYRGPSGANVLTF.

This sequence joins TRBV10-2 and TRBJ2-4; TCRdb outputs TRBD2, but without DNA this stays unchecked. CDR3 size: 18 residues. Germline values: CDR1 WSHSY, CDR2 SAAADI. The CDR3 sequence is CASSEKAGDPLAKNIQYF.

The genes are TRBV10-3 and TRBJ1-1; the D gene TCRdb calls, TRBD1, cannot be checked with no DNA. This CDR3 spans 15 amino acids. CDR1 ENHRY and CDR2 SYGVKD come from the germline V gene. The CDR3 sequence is CAIRRGAIMNTEAFF.

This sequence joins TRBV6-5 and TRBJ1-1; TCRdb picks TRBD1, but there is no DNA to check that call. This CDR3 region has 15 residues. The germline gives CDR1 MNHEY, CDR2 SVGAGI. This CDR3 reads CASTPSGTGNTEAFF.

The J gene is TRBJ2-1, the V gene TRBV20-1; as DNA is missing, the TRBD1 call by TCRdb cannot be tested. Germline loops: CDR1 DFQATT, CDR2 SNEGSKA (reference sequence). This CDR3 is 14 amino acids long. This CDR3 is CSARYMGDYNEQFF.

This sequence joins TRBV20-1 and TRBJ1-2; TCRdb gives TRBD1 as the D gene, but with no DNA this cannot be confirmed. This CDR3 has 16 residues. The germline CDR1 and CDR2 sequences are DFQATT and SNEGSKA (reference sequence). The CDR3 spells CSARGDRRSFNYGYTF.

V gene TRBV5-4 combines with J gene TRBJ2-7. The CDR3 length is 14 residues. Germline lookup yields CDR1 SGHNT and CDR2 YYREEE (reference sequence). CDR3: CASSFDGYSYEQYF.

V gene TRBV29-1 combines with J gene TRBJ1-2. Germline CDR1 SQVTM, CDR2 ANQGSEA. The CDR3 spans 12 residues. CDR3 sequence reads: CSVEPVDYGYTF.

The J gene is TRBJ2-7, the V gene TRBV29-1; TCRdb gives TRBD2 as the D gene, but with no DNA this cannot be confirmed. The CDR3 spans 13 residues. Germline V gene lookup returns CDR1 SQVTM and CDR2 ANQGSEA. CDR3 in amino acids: CSVESGASYEQYF.

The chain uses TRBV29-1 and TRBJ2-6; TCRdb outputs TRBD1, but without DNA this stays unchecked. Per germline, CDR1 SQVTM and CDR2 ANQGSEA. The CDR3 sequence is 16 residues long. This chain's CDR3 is CSVETGTKLGANVLTF.

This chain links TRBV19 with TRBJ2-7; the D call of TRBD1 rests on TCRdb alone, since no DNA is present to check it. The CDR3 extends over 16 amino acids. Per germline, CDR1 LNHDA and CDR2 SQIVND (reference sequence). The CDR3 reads CASSARTGTGGFEQYF.

The CDR3 loop reads CASSPPGLALYNEQFF. V gene TRBV18 combines with J gene TRBJ2-1; TCRdb calls TRBD2, which cannot be checked without DNA. CDR3 length: 16 residues. Germline V gives CDR1 KGHSH, CDR2 LQKENI.

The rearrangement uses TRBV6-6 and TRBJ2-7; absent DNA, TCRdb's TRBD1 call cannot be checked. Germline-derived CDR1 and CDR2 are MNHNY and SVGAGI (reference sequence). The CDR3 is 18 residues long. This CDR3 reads CASSYTAPGTGASHEQYF.

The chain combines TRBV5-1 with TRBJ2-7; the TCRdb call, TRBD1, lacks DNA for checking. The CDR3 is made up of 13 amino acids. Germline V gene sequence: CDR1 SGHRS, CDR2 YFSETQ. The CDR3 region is CASSLEQGGEQYF. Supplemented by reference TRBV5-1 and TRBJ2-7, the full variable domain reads KAGVTQTPRYLIKTRGQQVTLSCSPISGHRSVSWYQQTPGQGLQFLFEYFSETQRNKGNFPGRFSGRQFSNSRSEMNVSTLELGDSALYLCASSLEQGGEQYFGPGTRLTVT.

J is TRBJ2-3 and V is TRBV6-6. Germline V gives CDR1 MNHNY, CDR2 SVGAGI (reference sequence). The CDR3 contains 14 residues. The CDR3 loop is CASRSWSFTDTQYF.

CDR3 amino acids: CASSLVGTANNEQFF. The rearrangement uses TRBV5-4 and TRBJ2-1; absent DNA, TCRdb's TRBD1 call cannot be checked. The CDR3 totals 15 residues. Germline V gene data show CDR1 as SGHNT and CDR2 as YYREEE (reference sequence).

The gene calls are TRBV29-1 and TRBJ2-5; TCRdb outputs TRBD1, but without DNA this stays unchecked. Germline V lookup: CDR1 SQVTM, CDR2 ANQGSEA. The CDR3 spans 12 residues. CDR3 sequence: CSLQGEQETQYF.

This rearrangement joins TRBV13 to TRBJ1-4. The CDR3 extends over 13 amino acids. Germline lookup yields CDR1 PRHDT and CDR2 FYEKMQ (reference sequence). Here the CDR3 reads CASSLLANEKLFF.

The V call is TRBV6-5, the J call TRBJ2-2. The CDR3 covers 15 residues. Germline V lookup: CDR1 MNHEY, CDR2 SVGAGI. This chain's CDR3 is CASRGLKLNTGELFF.

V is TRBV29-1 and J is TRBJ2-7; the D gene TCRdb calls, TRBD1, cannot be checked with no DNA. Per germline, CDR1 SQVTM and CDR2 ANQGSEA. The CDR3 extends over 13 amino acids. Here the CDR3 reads CSVAWTGSYEQYF.

CDR3 sequence: CAISEGILQYF. The chain couples TRBV10-3 to TRBJ2-7. This CDR3 comprises 11 residues. Germline CDR1 is ENHRY and CDR2 is SYGVKD.

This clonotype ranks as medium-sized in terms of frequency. CDR3 residues: CASSPTVGWDTGELFF. V and J are TRBV7-8 and TRBJ2-2; TCRdb lists TRBD2, though no DNA is available to test this call. This CDR3 comprises 16 residues. The germline CDR1 and CDR2 sequences are SGHVS and FQNEAQ.

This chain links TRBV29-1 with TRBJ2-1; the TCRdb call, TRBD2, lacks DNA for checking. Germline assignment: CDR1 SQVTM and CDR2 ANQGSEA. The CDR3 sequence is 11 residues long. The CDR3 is CSVAVGNEQFF.

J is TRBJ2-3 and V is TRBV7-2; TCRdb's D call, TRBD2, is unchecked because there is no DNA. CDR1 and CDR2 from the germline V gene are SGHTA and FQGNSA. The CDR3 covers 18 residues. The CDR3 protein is CASSSAAYSGGVTDTQYF.

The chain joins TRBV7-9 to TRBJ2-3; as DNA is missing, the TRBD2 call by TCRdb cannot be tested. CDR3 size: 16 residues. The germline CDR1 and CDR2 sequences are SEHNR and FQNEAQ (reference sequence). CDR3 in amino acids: CASSYPGDERADTQYF.

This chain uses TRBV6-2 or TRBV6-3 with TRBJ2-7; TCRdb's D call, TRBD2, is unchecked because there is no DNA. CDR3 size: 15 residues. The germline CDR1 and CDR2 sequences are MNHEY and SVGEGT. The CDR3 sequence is CASSYGLAGSYEQYF.